The source of this T cell receptor beta chain is a study of neoadjuvant anti-PD-1 for oral cavity cancer. Study context: Most patients had three to four biweekly doses of 3 mg/kg nivolumab before resection.

The time point here: after neoadjuvant nivolumab, at surgical resection. Germline V CDR1 and CDR2: MDHEN, SYDVKM. This CDR3 spans 15 amino acids. The J segment lost 5 bases and the V segment lost 3 bases, leaving 6 bases of the junction unmatched. Sequencing was performed with immunoSEQ multiplex PCR; in TCRdb, only in-frame clones are kept and a portion is missing. The sample includes approximately 9,500 clones, approximately 72% of them seen just once. The source material was PBMCs, sampled after nivolumab (anti-PD-1) treatment. The source is a person aged 35-79 years with oral cavity squamous cell carcinoma. The gene calls are TRBV28 and TRBJ2-3; TRBD2 aligns across 9 bases. In DNA, the CDR3 is TGTGCCAGCAGTTTTCGGGCTAGCGGGAAAGATACGCAGTATTTT. Amino acids: CASSFRASGKDTQYF.